This T cell receptor beta chain was retrieved from a study of post-analysis software for immune sequencing data. Study overall: Courses of disease covered relapsing-remitting, secondary progressive and progressive-relapsing multiple sclerosis. Findings and caveats of the study: Patients used several TRBV segments, including TRBV5-6, TRBV5-1 and TRBV20-1, more often than controls.

The library was made from cDNA and included unique molecular identifiers. TCRdb used MiXCR to reprocess the PCR reads, holding one entry per CDR3 protein. This sample has about 200,000 distinct CDR3 sequences, with around 30% found just once. In this sample, this clonotype turned up a few times. Its target is unknown. The germline CDR1 and CDR2 sequences are MDHEN and SYDVKM. Trimming removed 5 bases from V and 2 bases from J, with 10 bases in between. The CDR3 is made up of 13 amino acids. The TCR sequence derives from a girl aged 2-17 years with multiple sclerosis. The chain carries TRBV28 and TRBJ2-7; tentatively, D is TRBD1 (6 bases). Sequences were obtained from blood. CDR3 protein: CASSLRTAYEQYF. CDR3 nucleotides: TGTGCCAGCAGTCTCAGGACAGCCTACGAGCAGTACTTC.